These 18 T cell receptor beta chains were all obtained from the same sample, sequenced in a study of identical twins. MiXCR, run by TCRdb on the 5' RACE reads, gives a single entry per CDR3 protein. Of 700,000 or so distinct CDR3 sequences in the sample, 21% are singletons; the top ten hold more than 4%. In addition, the sample was reused for a study of T cells expressing NK-cell markers.

Sequenced input: PBMCs. The receptors were gathered from a woman between 18 and 29 years old in good health.

This clonotype was counted once. A much larger clone differs by one base, so this may be a read error. The rearrangement joins TRBV7-9 to TRBJ2-7; 9 bases line up with TRBD1. The V gene's germline CDR1 is SEHNR and CDR2 FQNEAQ (reference sequence). V lost 5 bases, J lost 2 bases, and 4 bases stayed unmatched. The CDR3 extends over 14 amino acids. Here the CDR3 reads CASSRTGEPYEQYF. DNA for the CDR3: TGTGCCAGCAGCCGGACAGGGGAGCCCTACGAGCAGTACTTC.

The table lists this clonotype with many counts. The rearrangement uses TRBV20-1 and TRBJ2-1; 8 nucleotides match TRBD2. Germline values: CDR1 DFQATT, CDR2 SNEGSKA (reference sequence). Losses at the gene ends were 5 bases for V and 6 bases for J; bases not matched to a gene: 6. The CDR3 loop spans 13 amino acids. Written as DNA, the CDR3 is TGCAGTGCTCTTCTAGCGGGTACCAATGAGCAGTTCTTC. Residues: CSALLAGTNEQFF.

This clonotype was detected a few times. The rearrangement uses TRBV6-1 and TRBJ2-2; no reliable D call. Germline V gene lookup returns CDR1 MNHNS and CDR2 SASEGT. V gave up 7 bases and J gave up 5 bases, with 8 bases separating them. CDR3 length: 12 residues. In nucleotides, the CDR3 is TGTGCCAGCACGGGCGAGACCGGGGAGCTGTTTTTT. It codes for CASTGETGELFF.

This clonotype appeared many times. V gene TRBV7-9 combines with J gene TRBJ2-2, with TRBD1 identical over 7 bases. This CDR3 comprises 16 residues. Per the germline V gene, CDR1 is SEHNR and CDR2 is FQNEAQ (reference sequence). Trimming at V came to 5 bases and at J to 0 bases, leaving 6 bases not matched to a gene. The CDR3 reads CASSHKDRSNTGELFF. DNA for the CDR3: TGTGCCAGCAGCCATAAGGACAGGTCGAACACCGGGGAGCTGTTTTTT. The full variable domain, in which reference TRBV7-9 and TRBJ2-2 provide the parts outside the CDR3, is DTGVSQNPRHKITKRGQNVTFRCDPISEHNRLYWYRQTLGQGPEFLTYFQNEAQLEKSRLLSDRFSAERPKGSFSTLEIQRTEQGDSAMYLCASSHKDRSNTGELFFGEGSRLTVL.

This clonotype showed up just a few times. The chain recombines TRBV6-5 with TRBJ2-7, with D possibly being TRBD2 (7 bases). V was cut by 4 bases and J by 4 bases, with 14 bases left in between. The CDR3 is 14 amino acids. The germline CDR1 and CDR2 sequences are MNHEY and SVGAGI. This chain's CDR3 is CASSFFRGAYEQYF. The CDR3 region has the DNA TGTGCCAGCAGTTTCTTCCGGGGGGCTTACGAGCAGTACTTC.

This clonotype appeared many times. This chain joins TRBV6-1 and TRBJ1-5; possible D gene TRBD1, 5 bases. This CDR3 contains 14 residues. Germline loops: CDR1 MNHNS, CDR2 SASEGT. V gave up 6 bases and J gave up 4 bases, with 13 bases separating them. CDR3 DNA sequence: TGTGCCAGCAGCCCGGGACGGCTAAATCAGCCCCAGCATTTT. This gives the protein CASSPGRLNQPQHF.

For the CDR3, the DNA is TGCGCCAGCAGCTTGCTGAGAAACGTAGGCGAGCAGTACTTC. It translates to CASSLLRNVGEQYF. The genes are TRBV5-1 and TRBJ2-7; the D is unclear. CDR1 SGHRS and CDR2 YFSETQ come from the germline V gene. Trimming pared 1 base from V and 6 bases from J, leaving 14 bases between. The CDR3 is 14 residues long.

This clonotype has at least ten counts. This rearrangement joins TRBV6-5 to TRBJ1-6; the match to TRBD1 covers 7 bases. The germline V gene encodes CDR1 MNHEY and CDR2 SVGAGI. The CDR3 consists of 16 residues. V shed 2 bases and J 9 bases; nucleotides not matched to a gene: 10. The CDR3 region has the DNA TGTGCCAGCAGTTACCGTATCGACAGGGTTGTTTCACCCCTCCACTTT. This gives the protein CASSYRIDRVVSPLHF.

This sequence joins TRBV6-1 and TRBJ1-5; D gene unclear. There are 14 residues in the CDR3. Trimming took 7 bases from V and 5 from J, leaving 15 bases between them. Germline-derived CDR1 and CDR2 are MNHNS and SASEGT. CDR3 loop: CASTSGFRDQPQHF. DNA of the CDR3: TGTGCCAGCACCTCCGGGTTTAGGGATCAGCCCCAGCATTTT.

The CDR3 here is CASSPTRMPYEQYF. DNA of the CDR3: TGTGCCAGCAGTCCGACTAGAATGCCCTACGAGCAGTACTTC. V gene TRBV12-3 or TRBV12-4 combines with J gene TRBJ2-7, with TRBD2 as a possible D gene (6 bases). The CDR3 runs 14 residues. Trimming cost V 5 bases and J 2 bases, with 13 bases left between them.

The chain couples TRBV7-6 to TRBJ2-7, with TRBD1 identical over 7 bases. This CDR3 has 13 residues. Germline V gene sequence: CDR1 SGHVS, CDR2 FNYEAQ. V dropped 2 bases and J dropped 6; count of bases not matched to a gene: 4. The CDR3 region is CASSLQGDGEQYF. CDR3 DNA: TGTGCCAGCAGCTTACAGGGGGATGGCGAGCAGTACTTC.

This clonotype was found a few times. This chain joins TRBV6-5 and TRBJ1-2; D is perhaps TRBD1 (6 bases). Germline-derived CDR1 and CDR2 are MNHEY and SVGAGI. The CDR3 sequence is 13 residues long. With 2 bases removed from V and 7 bases from J, the gap between germline ends came to 11 bases. CDR3 region: CASSYRGLGGYTF. The CDR3 coding sequence is TGTGCCAGCAGTTACCGGGGGCTAGGTGGCTACACCTTC.

This clonotype was recorded a few times. This chain uses TRBV10-3 with TRBJ2-7, with TRBD2 matching over 7 bases. CDR3 length: 13 amino acids. Germline V gives CDR1 ENHRY, CDR2 SYGVKD. Trimming took 4 bases from V and 1 from J; bases not matched to a gene: 1. CDR3 in amino acids: CAISVGGSYEQYF. The DNA for the CDR3 is TGTGCCATCAGTGTGGGGGGGTCCTACGAGCAGTACTTC.

A few counts support this clonotype. This CDR3 is CSASPGFGNQPQHF. The CDR3 DNA sequence: TGCAGTGCTAGCCCAGGGTTTGGCAATCAGCCCCAGCATTTT. The genes are TRBV20-1 and TRBJ1-5; D is possibly TRBD1 (5 bases). Germline V gene data show CDR1 as DFQATT and CDR2 as SNEGSKA (reference sequence). The V end was cut by 3 bases, the J end by 2 bases, with 11 bases between. The CDR3 sequence is 14 residues long.

This clonotype has at least ten counts. The CDR3 protein is CATSLNGGDEQYF. As DNA, the CDR3 is TGTGCCACCAGCCTAAACGGGGGGGATGAGCAGTACTTC. V gene TRBV15 combines with J gene TRBJ2-7; 8 bases agree with TRBD2. Germline lookup yields CDR1 LNHNV and CDR2 YYDKDF (reference sequence). The CDR3 spans 13 residues. J gave up 7 bases and V 5 bases, and 7 bases lay outside the gene matches. The whole variable domain, remainder taken from reference TRBV15 and TRBJ2-7, is DAMVIQNPRYQVTQFGKPVTLSCSQTLNHNVMYWYQQKSSQAPKLLFHYYDKDFNNEADTPDNFQSRRPNTSFCFLDIRSPGLGDTAMYLCATSLNGGDEQYFGPGTRLTVT.

This clonotype was counted ten times or more. This rearrangement joins TRBV6-1 to TRBJ2-5; TRBD1 matches 11 bases. Trimming cost V 5 bases and J 5 bases; bases outside gene matches: 7. The CDR3 is made up of 15 amino acids. Germline V gene lookup returns CDR1 MNHNS and CDR2 SASEGT. CDR3 sequence: CASSPRTGGEETQYF. The CDR3 nucleotides are TGTGCCAGCAGTCCTCGGACAGGGGGCGAGGAGACCCAGTACTTC.

This clonotype was found a few times. This rearrangement joins TRBV10-3 to TRBJ1-1; tentative D call: TRBD1 (5 bases). The CDR3 totals 13 residues. CDR1 is ENHRY and CDR2 is SYGVKD in the germline V gene. Trimming took 2 bases from V and 11 from J, leaving 15 bases between them. The CDR3 is CAISESGARGAFF. The CDR3 DNA is TGTGCCATCAGTGAGAGCGGGGCCCGGGGGGCTTTCTTT.

V gene TRBV9 combines with J gene TRBJ1-2; D is possibly TRBD1 (5 bases). CDR1 is SGDLS, CDR2 YYNGEE, per germline. The CDR3 contains 13 residues. V was trimmed by 5 bases and J by 10 bases, leaving 18 bases between them. The CDR3 loop is CASSRGSLGDYTF. The DNA of the CDR3 is TGTGCCAGCAGTAGGGGAAGCCTGGGGGACTACACCTTC.